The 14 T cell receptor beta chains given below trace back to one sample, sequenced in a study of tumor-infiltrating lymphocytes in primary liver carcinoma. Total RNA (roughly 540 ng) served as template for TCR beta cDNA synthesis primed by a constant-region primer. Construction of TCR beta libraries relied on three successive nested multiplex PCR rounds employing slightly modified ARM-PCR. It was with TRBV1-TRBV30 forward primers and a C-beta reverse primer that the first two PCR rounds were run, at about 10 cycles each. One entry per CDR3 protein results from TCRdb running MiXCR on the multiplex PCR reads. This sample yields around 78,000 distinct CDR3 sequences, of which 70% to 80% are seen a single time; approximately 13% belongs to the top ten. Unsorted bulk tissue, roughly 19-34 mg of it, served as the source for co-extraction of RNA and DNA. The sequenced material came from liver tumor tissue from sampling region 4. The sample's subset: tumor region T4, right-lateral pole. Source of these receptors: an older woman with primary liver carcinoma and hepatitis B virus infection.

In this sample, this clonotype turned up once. In nucleotides, the CDR3 is TGTGTCGGCAGCCAAGATGAGACTCTGAAGACCCAGTACTTC. Amino acids: CVGSQDETLKTQYF. The chain carries TRBV4-2 and TRBJ2-5; D gene unclear. The CDR3 contains 14 residues. CDR1 LGHNA and CDR2 YNFKEQ come from the germline V gene.

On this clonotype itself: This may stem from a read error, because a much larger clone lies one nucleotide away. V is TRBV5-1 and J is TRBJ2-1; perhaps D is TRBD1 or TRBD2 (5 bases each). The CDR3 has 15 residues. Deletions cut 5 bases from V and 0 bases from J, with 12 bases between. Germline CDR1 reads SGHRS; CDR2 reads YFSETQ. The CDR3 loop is CASSQGVSSYNEQFF. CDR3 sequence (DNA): TGCGCCAGCAGTCAGGGAGTAAGCTCCTACAATGAGCAGTTCTTC.

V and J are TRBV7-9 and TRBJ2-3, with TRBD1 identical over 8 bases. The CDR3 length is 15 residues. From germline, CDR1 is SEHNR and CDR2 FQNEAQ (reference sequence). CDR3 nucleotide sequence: TGTGTCAGTAGCTTTGGACAGGGTGGAACAGATACGCAGTATTTT. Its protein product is CVSSFGQGGTDTQYF. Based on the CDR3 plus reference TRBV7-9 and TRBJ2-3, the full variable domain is DTGVSQNPRHKITKRGQNVTFRCDPISEHNRLYWYRQTLGQGPEFLTYFQNEAQLEKSRLLSDRFSAERPKGSFSTLEIQRTEQGDSAMYLCVSSFGQGGTDTQYFGPGTRLTVL.

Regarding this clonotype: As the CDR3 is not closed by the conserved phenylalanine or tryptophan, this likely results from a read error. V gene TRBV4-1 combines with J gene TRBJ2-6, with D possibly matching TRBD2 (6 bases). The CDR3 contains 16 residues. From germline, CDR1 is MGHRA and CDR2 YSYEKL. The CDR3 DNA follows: TGCGCCAGCAGCCAAGATAGCGGCTCTGGGACCAACGTCCTGACTTCC. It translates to CASSQDSGSGTNVLTS.

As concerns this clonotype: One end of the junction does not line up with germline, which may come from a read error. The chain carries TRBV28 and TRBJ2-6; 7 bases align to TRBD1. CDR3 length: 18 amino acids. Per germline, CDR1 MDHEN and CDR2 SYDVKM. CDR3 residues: CVSTSPRTGGDGANALTF. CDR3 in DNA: TGTGTCAGCACTTCACCCAGGACAGGAGGCGATGGGGCCAACGCCCTGACTTTC.

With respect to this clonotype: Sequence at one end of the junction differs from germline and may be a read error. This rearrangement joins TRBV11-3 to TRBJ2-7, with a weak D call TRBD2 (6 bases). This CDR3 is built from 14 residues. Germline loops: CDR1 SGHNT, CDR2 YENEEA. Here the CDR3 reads CVSSLSGREHEQYF. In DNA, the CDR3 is TGTGTCAGCAGCTTAAGCGGGCGAGAGCACGAGCAGTACTTT.

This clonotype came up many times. CDR3 loop: CAISELVGLSEQFF. The CDR3 DNA follows: TGTGCCATCAGTGAGTTGGTAGGCCTCAGTGAGCAGTTCTTC. The gene calls are TRBV10-3 and TRBJ2-1; D uncertain. Trimming cost V 1 base and J 9 bases, with 13 bases left between them. Germline loops: CDR1 ENHRY, CDR2 SYGVKD. This CDR3 is 14 amino acids long.

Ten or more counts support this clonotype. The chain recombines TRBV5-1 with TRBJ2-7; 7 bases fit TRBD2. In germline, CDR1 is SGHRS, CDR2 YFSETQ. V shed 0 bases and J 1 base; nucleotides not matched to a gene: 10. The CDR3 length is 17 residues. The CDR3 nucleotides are TGCGCCAGCAGCTTGGTGTCGGGGGAGGGCCGGTCCTACGAGCAGTACTTC. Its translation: CASSLVSGEGRSYEQYF.

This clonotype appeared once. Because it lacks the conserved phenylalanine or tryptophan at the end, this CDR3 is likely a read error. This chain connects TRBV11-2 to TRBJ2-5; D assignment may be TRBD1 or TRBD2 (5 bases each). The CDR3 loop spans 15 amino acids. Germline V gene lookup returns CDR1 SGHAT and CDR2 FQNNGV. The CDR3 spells CASSLDQGPQETQYI. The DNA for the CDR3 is TGCGCCAGCAGTTTAGATCAGGGACCCCAAGAGACCCAGTACATC.

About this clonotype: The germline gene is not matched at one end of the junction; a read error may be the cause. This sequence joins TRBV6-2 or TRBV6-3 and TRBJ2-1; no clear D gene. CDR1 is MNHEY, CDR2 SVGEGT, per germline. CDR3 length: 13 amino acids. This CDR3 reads CDSNPTGVNEQFF. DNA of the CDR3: TGTGACAGCAACCCAACCGGAGTCAATGAGCAGTTCTTC.

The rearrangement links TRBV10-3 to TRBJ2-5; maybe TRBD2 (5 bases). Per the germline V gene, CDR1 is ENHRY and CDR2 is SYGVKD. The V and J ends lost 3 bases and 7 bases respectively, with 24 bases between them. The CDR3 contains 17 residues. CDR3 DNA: TGTGCCATCAGTGACTCGAACGGGGTAGATAAGACTCGGACCCAGTACTTC. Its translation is CAISDSNGVDKTRTQYF.

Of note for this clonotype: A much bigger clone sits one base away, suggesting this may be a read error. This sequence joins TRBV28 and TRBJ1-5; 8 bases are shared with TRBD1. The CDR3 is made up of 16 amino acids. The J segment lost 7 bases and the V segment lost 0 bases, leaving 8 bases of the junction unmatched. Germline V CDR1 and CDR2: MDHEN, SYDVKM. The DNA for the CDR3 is TGTGCCAGCAGTTTATGGGGACAGGAATCGGGACAGCCCCAGCATTTT. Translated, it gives CASSLWGQESGQPQHF.

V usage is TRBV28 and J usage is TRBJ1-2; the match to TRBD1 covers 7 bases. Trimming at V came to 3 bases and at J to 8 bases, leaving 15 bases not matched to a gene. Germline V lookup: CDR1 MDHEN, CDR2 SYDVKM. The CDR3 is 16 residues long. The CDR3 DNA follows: TGTGCCAGCAGTTTTTCCCATACAGGGGTGCTTGGAGGCTACACCTTC. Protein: CASSFSHTGVLGGYTF.

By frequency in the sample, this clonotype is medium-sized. In nucleotides, the CDR3 is TGCAGCGTTAAGGGAGGGGCGGGACCCACAGATACGCAGTATTTT. As protein: CSVKGGAGPTDTQYF. The chain is built from TRBV29-1 and TRBJ2-3; 7 nucleotides line up with TRBD2. The CDR3 extends over 15 amino acids. Looked up from germline, CDR1 is SQVTM and CDR2 is ANQGSEA. The trim removed 5 bases at V and 2 bases at J, leaving 10 bases unmatched.